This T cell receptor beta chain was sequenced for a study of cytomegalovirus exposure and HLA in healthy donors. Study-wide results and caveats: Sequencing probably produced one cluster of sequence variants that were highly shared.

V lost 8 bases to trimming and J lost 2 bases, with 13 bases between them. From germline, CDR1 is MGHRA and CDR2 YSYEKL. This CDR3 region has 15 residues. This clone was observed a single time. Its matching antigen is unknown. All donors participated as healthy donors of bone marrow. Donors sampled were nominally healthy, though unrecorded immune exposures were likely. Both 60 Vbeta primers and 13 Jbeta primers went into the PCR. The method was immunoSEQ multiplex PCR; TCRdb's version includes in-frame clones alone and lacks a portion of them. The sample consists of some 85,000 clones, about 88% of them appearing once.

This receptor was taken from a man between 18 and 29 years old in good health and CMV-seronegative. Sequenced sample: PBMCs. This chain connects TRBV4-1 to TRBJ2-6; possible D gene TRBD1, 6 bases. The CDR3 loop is CASRSEGAGANVLTF. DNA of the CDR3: TGCGCCAGCCGATCCGAGGGGGCTGGGGCCAACGTCCTGACTTTC.